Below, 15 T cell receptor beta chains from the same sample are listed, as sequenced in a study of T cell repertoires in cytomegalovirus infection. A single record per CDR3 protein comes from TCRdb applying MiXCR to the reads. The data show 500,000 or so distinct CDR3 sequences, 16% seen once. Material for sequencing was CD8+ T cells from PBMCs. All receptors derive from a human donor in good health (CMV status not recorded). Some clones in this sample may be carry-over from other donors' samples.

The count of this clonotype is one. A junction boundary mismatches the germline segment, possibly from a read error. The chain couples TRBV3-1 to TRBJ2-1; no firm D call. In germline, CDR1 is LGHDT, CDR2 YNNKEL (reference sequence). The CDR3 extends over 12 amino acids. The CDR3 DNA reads TGTGCCCGCAGCCAAGAGAGTTTGGAGCAGTTCTTC. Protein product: CARSQESLEQFF.

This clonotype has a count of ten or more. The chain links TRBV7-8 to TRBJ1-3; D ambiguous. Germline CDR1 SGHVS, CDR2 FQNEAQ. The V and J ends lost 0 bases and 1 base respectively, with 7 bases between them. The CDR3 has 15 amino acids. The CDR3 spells CASSLAAGSGNTIYF. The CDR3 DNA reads TGTGCCAGCAGCTTAGCCGCGGGATCTGGAAACACCATATATTTT.

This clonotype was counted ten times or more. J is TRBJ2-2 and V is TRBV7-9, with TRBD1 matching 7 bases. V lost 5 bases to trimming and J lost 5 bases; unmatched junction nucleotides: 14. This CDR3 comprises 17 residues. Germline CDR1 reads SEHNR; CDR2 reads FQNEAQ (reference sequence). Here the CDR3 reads CASSHRQGSVKTGELFF. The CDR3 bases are TGTGCCAGCAGCCACCGACAGGGTTCGGTTAAGACCGGGGAGCTGTTTTTT.

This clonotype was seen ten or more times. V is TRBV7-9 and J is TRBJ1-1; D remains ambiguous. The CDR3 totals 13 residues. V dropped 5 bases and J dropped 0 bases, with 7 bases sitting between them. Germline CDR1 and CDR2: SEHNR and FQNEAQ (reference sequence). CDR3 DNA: TGTGCCAGCAGCCCTAACCTGAACACTGAAGCTTTCTTT. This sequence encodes CASSPNLNTEAFF. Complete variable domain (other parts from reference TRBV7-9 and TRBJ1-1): DTGVSQNPRHKITKRGQNVTFRCDPISEHNRLYWYRQTLGQGPEFLTYFQNEAQLEKSRLLSDRFSAERPKGSFSTLEIQRTEQGDSAMYLCASSPNLNTEAFFGQGTRLTVV.

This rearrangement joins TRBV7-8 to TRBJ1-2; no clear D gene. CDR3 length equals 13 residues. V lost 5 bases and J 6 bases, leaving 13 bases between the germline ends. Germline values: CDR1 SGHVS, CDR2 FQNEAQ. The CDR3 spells CASSETARDGYTF. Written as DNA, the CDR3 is TGTGCCAGCAGCGAGACGGCGAGGGATGGCTACACCTTC. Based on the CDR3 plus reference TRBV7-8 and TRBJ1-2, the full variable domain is GAGVSQSPRYKVAKRGQDVALRCDPISGHVSLFWYQQALGQGPEFLTYFQNEAQLDKSGLPSDRFFAERPEGSVSTLKIQRTQQEDSAVYLCASSETARDGYTFGSGTRLTVV.

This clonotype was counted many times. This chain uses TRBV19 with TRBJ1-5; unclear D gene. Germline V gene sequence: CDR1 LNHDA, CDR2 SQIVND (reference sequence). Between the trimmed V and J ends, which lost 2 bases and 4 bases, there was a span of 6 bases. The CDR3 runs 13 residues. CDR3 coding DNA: TGTGCCAGTAGTATAATAGGAAATCAGCCCCAGCATTTT. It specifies CASSIIGNQPQHF.

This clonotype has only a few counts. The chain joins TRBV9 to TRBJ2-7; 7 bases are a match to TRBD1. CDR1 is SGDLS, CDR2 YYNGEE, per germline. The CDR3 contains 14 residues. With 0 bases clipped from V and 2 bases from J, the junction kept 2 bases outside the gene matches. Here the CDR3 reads CASSVGDSPYEQYF. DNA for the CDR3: TGTGCCAGCAGCGTAGGGGACAGTCCCTACGAGCAGTACTTC. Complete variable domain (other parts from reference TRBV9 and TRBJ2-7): DSGVTQTPKHLITATGQRVTLRCSPRSGDLSVYWYQQSLDQGLQFLIQYYNGEERAKGNILERFSAQQFPDLHSELNLSSLELGDSALYFCASSVGDSPYEQYFGPGTRLTVT.

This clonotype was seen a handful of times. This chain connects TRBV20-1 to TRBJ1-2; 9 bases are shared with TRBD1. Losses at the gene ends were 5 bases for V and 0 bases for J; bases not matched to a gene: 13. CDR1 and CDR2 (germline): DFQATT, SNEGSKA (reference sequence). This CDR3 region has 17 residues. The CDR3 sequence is CSAPPGTGFPANYGYTF. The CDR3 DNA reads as TGCAGTGCTCCACCCGGGACAGGGTTTCCAGCTAACTATGGCTACACCTTC.

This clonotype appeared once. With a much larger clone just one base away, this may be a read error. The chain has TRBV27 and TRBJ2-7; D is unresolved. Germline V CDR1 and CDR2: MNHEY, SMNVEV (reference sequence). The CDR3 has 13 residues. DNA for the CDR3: TGTGCCAGCAGGTTATCCGAAACCTACGAGCAGTACTTC. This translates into CASRLSETYEQYF.

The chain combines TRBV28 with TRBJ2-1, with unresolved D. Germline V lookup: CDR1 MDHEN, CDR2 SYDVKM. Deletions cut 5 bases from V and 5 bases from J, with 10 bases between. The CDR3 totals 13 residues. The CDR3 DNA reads TGTGCCAGCAGTCCCGCCGGTCACAATGAGCAGTTCTTC. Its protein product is CASSPAGHNEQFF.

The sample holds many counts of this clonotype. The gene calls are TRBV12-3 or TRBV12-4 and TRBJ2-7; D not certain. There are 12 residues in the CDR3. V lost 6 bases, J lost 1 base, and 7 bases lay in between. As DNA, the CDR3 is TGTGCCAGCAGGACATCGTCCTACGAGCAGTACTTC. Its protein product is CASRTSSYEQYF.

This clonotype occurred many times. CDR3 amino acids: CASSLGGNRVLNTEAFF. The CDR3 DNA reads as TGTGCCAGCAGCTTAGGAGGGAACAGGGTCCTGAACACTGAAGCTTTCTTT. The J gene is TRBJ1-1, the V gene TRBV7-6, with TRBD1 as a possible D gene (6 bases). Trimming pared 1 base from V and 0 bases from J, leaving 15 bases between. The CDR3 contains 17 residues. Germline lookup yields CDR1 SGHVS and CDR2 FNYEAQ.

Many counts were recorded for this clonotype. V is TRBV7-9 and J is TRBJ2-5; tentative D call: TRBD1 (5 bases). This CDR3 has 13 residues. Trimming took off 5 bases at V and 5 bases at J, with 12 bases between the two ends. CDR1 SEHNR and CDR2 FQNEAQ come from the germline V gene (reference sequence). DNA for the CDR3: TGTGCCAGCAGCAGTCGCCGACAGGAGACCCAGTACTTC. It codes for CASSSRRQETQYF.

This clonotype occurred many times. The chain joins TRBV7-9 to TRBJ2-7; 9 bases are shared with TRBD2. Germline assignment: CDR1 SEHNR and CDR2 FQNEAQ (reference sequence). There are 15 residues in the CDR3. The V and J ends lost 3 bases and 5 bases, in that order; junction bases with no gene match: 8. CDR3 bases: TGTGCCAGCAGCTTTAGCGGGAGCTCGTTGCACGAGCAGTACTTC. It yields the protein CASSFSGSSLHEQYF.

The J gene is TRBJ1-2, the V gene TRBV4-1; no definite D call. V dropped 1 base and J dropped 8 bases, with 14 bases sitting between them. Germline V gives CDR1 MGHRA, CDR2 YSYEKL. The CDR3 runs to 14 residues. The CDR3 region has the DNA TGCGCCAGCAGCCAAGGAGGCGATCCGCAAGGCTACACCTTC. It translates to CASSQGGDPQGYTF.